Listed below are T cell receptor beta chains from one sample, sequenced in a study of shared clonotypes between healthy human individuals. Libraries were prepared by immunoSEQ multiplex PCR; TCRdb keeps only in-frame clonotypes and omits some of them. Among 2 million to 2.5 million clones listed, approximately 96% were seen once. Material: naive CD4+ T cells sorted from blood. All receptors derive from a man between 18 and 29 years old in good health. The CDR3 runs from the conserved cysteine through the conserved F or W. Fields, in order: CDR3 protein, CDR3 DNA, D gene, clone size, J gene, V gene. D genes are given only for firm matches. Clone size is stated in some rows and not others, as once, few, many or a class when expanded.

CASAWLAGGKYF,TGTGCCAGCGCGTGGCTAGCGGGGGGGAAGTACTTC,TRBD2,-,TRBJ2-7,TRBV2
CAISSSEQPQHF,TGTGCTATAAGCTCGAGTGAACAGCCCCAGCATTTT,-,-,TRBJ1-5,TRBV12-5
CASSAPGQDSYEQYF,TGTGCCAGCAGTGCTCCGGGACAGGACTCCTACGAGCAGTACTTC,TRBD1,-,TRBJ2-7,TRBV28
CASNPGQSPQETQYF,TGTGCCAGCAATCCGGGACAGTCGCCACAAGAGACCCAGTACTTC,TRBD1,-,TRBJ2-5,TRBV7-9
CASSPYGGGYEQYF,TGTGCCAGCAGTCCGTACGGGGGGGGCTACGAGCAGTACTTC,TRBD2,-,TRBJ2-7,TRBV28
CASLSGETQYF,TGCGCCAGCTTATCCGGAGAGACCCAGTACTTC,-,-,TRBJ2-5,TRBV5-1
CASSYSFTVLYEQYF,TGTGCCAGCAGTTACTCGTTCACAGTCTTATACGAGCAGTACTTC,-,once,TRBJ2-7,TRBV6-8
CASSSGGNTIYF,TGTGCCAGCAGCTCAGGTGGAAACACCATATATTTT,-,-,TRBJ1-3,TRBV5-8
CASSLDSGSGLGYTF,TGCGCCAGCAGCTTGGATTCGGGCAGTGGCTTGGGCTACACCTTC,-,-,TRBJ1-2,TRBV5-1
CASSSVGGAVEKLFF,TGTGCCAGCAGTTCCGTCGGGGGGGCGGTTGAAAAACTGTTTTTT,-,-,TRBJ1-4,TRBV6-5
CAISPGLAGGVETQYF,TGTGCCATCTCCCCGGGACTAGCGGGAGGGGTCGAGACCCAGTACTTC,TRBD2,-,TRBJ2-5,TRBV10-3
CASSFPGANNSPLHF,TGTGCCAGCAGTTTCCCCGGAGCCAATAATTCACCCCTCCACTTT,-,-,TRBJ1-6,TRBV28
CASSRSSGNTIYF,TGTGCCAGCAGCAGGAGCTCTGGAAACACCATATATTTT,-,-,TRBJ1-3,TRBV6-5
CASSLVDYGYTF,TGTGCCAGCAGCTTAGTCGACTATGGCTACACCTTC,-,-,TRBJ1-2,TRBV7-2
CASSLGTSGRNGELFF,TGTGCCAGCAGCTTAGGGACTAGCGGGAGGAACGGGGAGCTGTTTTTT,TRBD2,-,TRBJ2-2,TRBV11-3
CASRPPREVETQYF,TGTGCCAGCAGGCCGCCCAGGGAAGTAGAGACCCAGTACTTC,-,-,TRBJ2-5,TRBV2
CASSLLGEQPQHF,TGTGCCAGTAGTCTCCTTGGCGAGCAGCCCCAGCATTTT,-,-,TRBJ1-5,TRBV19
CASSFKAGGPYEQYF,TGTGCCAGCAGTTTCAAAGCGGGAGGGCCTTACGAGCAGTACTTC,TRBD2,-,TRBJ2-7,TRBV27
CASSLSTGYPYEQYF,TGTGCCAGCAGTTTATCGACAGGGTATCCCTACGAGCAGTACTTC,TRBD1,-,TRBJ2-7,TRBV27
CASSVTGKATNYGYTF,TGTGCCAGCAGCGTTACGGGGAAGGCTACTAACTATGGCTACACCTTC,-,-,TRBJ1-2,TRBV9
CASSGTSGGETQYF,TGTGCCAGCAGCGGGACTAGCGGGGGGGAGACCCAGTACTTC,TRBD2,-,TRBJ2-5,TRBV9
CATRTGTINYGYTF,TGTGCCACCCGGACAGGGACAATAAACTATGGCTACACCTTC,TRBD1,once,TRBJ1-2,TRBV10-3
CASSLSGVVRSPLHF,TGTGCCAGCAGTTTATCGGGGGTCGTACGTTCACCCCTCCACTTT,-,-,TRBJ1-6,TRBV28
CASSLDRGNEKLFF,TGTGCCAGCAGCCTCGATAGGGGAAATGAAAAACTGTTTTTT,-,few,TRBJ1-4,TRBV11-2
CASSLELAGGLSYEQYF,TGCGCCAGCAGCTTGGAGCTAGCGGGAGGACTCTCCTACGAGCAGTACTTC,TRBD2,-,TRBJ2-7,TRBV5-1
CASSYGQGAGGELFF,TGTGCCAGCAGCTACGGACAGGGGGCAGGCGGGGAGCTGTTTTTT,TRBD1,-,TRBJ2-2,TRBV5-4
CASSQGADTQYF,TGTGCCAGCAGCCAAGGTGCAGATACGCAGTATTTT,-,once,TRBJ2-3,TRBV4-2
CASSAGTYEQYF,TGTGCCAGCAGTGCGGGGACCTACGAGCAGTACTTC,-,-,TRBJ2-7,TRBV28
CASRDGQPGLYEQYF,TGCGCCAGCAGGGATGGCCAACCGGGGTTATACGAGCAGTACTTC,-,-,TRBJ2-7,TRBV5-1
CASSLVGTSGRLVNEQFF,TGTGCCAGCAGCTTAGTGGGGACTAGCGGGAGGCTCGTCAATGAGCAGTTCTTC,TRBD2,-,TRBJ2-1,TRBV7-9
CASTSPPTPLHF,TGTGCCTCCACCTCACCGCCAACTCCCCTCCACTTT,-,-,TRBJ1-6,TRBV30
CASSQEDFYEQYF,TGTGCCAGCAGCCAAGAAGACTTCTACGAGCAGTACTTC,-,-,TRBJ2-7,TRBV14
CASSLAGGNEQYF,TGTGCCAGCAGCTTGGCAGGGGGCAACGAGCAGTACTTC,TRBD1,-,TRBJ2-7,TRBV11-2
CASSAGLAGVTHTQYF,TGTGCCAGCAGCGCGGGACTAGCGGGAGTAACCCATACGCAGTATTTT,TRBD2,-,TRBJ2-3,TRBV9
CASSIGPNTGELFF,TGTGCCAGTAGTATAGGGCCGAACACCGGGGAGCTGTTTTTT,-,-,TRBJ2-2,TRBV19
CASSLEGAHGNQPQHF,TGCGCCAGCAGCTTAGAGGGGGCCCATGGCAATCAGCCCCAGCATTTT,TRBD1,-,TRBJ1-5,TRBV5-1
CASSLALGQGPGELFF,TGTGCCAGCAGCTTAGCGTTGGGACAGGGGCCCGGGGAGCTGTTTTTT,TRBD1,-,TRBJ2-2,TRBV7-8
CASSLGDTNYGYTF,TGTGCCAGCAGCTTGGGAGATACTAACTATGGCTACACCTTC,-,once,TRBJ1-2,TRBV5-4
CAWTGLQETQYF,TGTGCCTGGACAGGGTTACAAGAGACCCAGTACTTC,-,-,TRBJ2-5,TRBV30
CASSLEGRGNTGELFF,TGCGCCAGCAGCTTGGAAGGAAGGGGTAACACCGGGGAGCTGTTTTTT,-,-,TRBJ2-2,TRBV5-1
CASTSGREGRETQYF,TGTGCCAGCACCTCAGGGCGGGAGGGCCGAGAGACCCAGTACTTC,TRBD2,-,TRBJ2-5,TRBV5-4
CASSLDLEQYF,TGCGCCAGCAGCCTGGACCTTGAGCAGTACTTC,-,-,TRBJ2-7,TRBV5-1
CAWSSLDNEQFF,TGTGCCTGGAGTAGCCTCGACAATGAGCAGTTCTTC,-,-,TRBJ2-1,TRBV30
CASSYAIYEQYF,TGTGCCAGCAGTTACGCGATCTACGAGCAGTACTTC,-,-,TRBJ2-7,TRBV6-5
CASSLRGLWGLETQYF,TGTGCCAGCAGCTTGCGCGGCCTATGGGGGTTAGAGACCCAGTACTTC,-,once,TRBJ2-5,TRBV5-4
CAISKAGTIPQVGTEAFF,TGTGCCATCAGTAAGGCCGGGACGATACCTCAGGTGGGCACTGAAGCTTTCTTT,-,-,TRBJ1-1,TRBV10-3
CASSLKGHTEAFF,TGTGCCAGCAGTTTAAAAGGGCATACTGAAGCTTTCTTT,-,-,TRBJ1-1,TRBV27
CASSFQGDTGELFF,TGTGCCAGCAGTTTCCAGGGTGATACCGGGGAGCTGTTTTTT,-,-,TRBJ2-2,TRBV28